Listed below are T cell receptor beta chains from one sample, sequenced in a study of cytomegalovirus exposure and HLA in healthy donors. This table comes from immunoSEQ multiplex PCR, and its TCRdb copy is limited to in-frame clones, with some not included. The data show 65,000 to 90,000 clones, around 90% seen once. Specimen: PBMCs. These receptors were taken from a woman between 18 and 30 years old in good health and CMV-seropositive. The CDR3 runs from the conserved cysteine through the conserved F or W.

15	TRBV6-4	TRBJ2-3	CASRNGTGVSDTQYF
14	TRBV7-8	TRBJ2-2	CASSLEGVPGELFF
19	TRBV2	TRBJ2-1	CASHGGTGVGSSSYNEQFF
13	TRBV6-5	TRBJ2-7	CASSLIQGKEQYF
13	TRBV7-9	TRBJ1-1	CASSGDSITEAFF
15	TRBV4-1	TRBJ1-3	CASSQDLGSGNTIYF
14	TRBV5-1	TRBJ1-1	CASSRDRGFAEAFF
15	TRBV2	TRBJ2-3	CASSLTSGGGDTQYF
19	TRBV4-2	TRBJ1-5	CASSQVTTGEWDSNQPQHF
14	TRBV6-4	TRBJ2-1	CASSGGGDYNEQFF
13	TRBV6-1	TRBJ2-7	CASRWTGGNEQYF
16	TRBV4-2	TRBJ1-4	CASSQVGGQGNEKLFF
13	TRBV7-6	TRBJ2-7	CASSSTGYYEQYF
15	TRBV27	TRBJ1-2	CASSWSGTANYGYTF
15	TRBV19	TRBJ2-2	CASTMGQGNTGELFF
14	TRBV6-1	TRBJ2-1	CASSLEGQGREQFF
16	TRBV2	TRBJ2-2	CASSDPSVAGPGELFF
14	TRBV7-2	TRBJ1-2	CASSPGREIYGYTF
15	TRBV9	TRBJ2-7	CASSGGEGQVYEQYF
15	TRBV2	TRBJ2-1	CASRDGLAGYNEQFF
15	TRBV5-1	TRBJ2-1	CASSVGTGYDNEQFF
14	TRBV14	TRBJ1-1	CASSLGQTNTEAFF
15	TRBV2	TRBJ2-5	CASSGLGTRQETQYF
16	TRBV7-8	TRBJ2-1	CASSFKREGYYNEQFF
13	TRBV11-3	TRBJ2-1	CASSLTGSNEQFF
17	TRBV4-2	TRBJ2-2	CASSQESPSGRGGELFF
17	TRBV7-6	TRBJ2-5	CASSFSSWARPQETQYF
15	TRBV19	TRBJ1-6	CASSPRTGNNSPLHF
13	TRBV5-8	TRBJ1-1	CASSFSGYTEAFF
15	TRBV4-3	TRBJ1-2	CASSQDRQGVHGYTF
15	TRBV6-6	TRBJ1-3	CASSYRRQAGNTIYF
16	TRBV28	TRBJ2-1	CASRLLGSGPYNEQFF
12	TRBV28	TRBJ1-2	CASSLAGYGYTF
15	TRBV9	TRBJ2-1	CASSPTYGSSPEQFF
18	TRBV5-1	TRBJ1-2	CASSFFLLSTAPNYGYTF
15	TRBV2	TRBJ1-2	CASSTPQGGNYGYTF
14	TRBV28	TRBJ2-3	CASLAGGRTDTQYF
16	TRBV5-1	TRBJ1-3	CASSLGQGSSGNTIYF
16	TRBV11-2	TRBJ2-3	CASSLQGARGADTQYF
13	TRBV6-6	TRBJ1-2	CASSYLREYGYTF
14	TRBV10-3	TRBJ1-6	CATQSGGLNSPLHF
16	TRBV28	TRBJ2-1	CASSFDRGGGVNEQFF
16	TRBV4-3	TRBJ1-2	CASSQGLGGINYGYTF
16	TRBV4-3	TRBJ1-1	CASSQVLRERGTEAFF